The 12 T cell receptor beta chains below all came from one sample that was sequenced in a study of T cells in Graves' hyperthyroidism and ophthalmopathy. RNA transcripts provided the source from which TCR beta CDR3 regions were amplified. When the TCR CDR3 underwent first-round RT-PCR, the HTBI primer set was used. TCRdb analysed the multiplex PCR reads with MiXCR anew, one entry per CDR3 protein. The data show hundreds of thousands of distinct CDR3 sequences, roughly a sixth seen once. The sample consisted of blood. These receptors were collected from a woman aged 40 to 50 with Graves' ophthalmopathy.

This clonotype has only a few counts. The genes are TRBV6-1 and TRBJ2-3; the D gene is possibly TRBD2 (6 bases). CDR1 is MNHNS and CDR2 is SASEGT in the germline V gene. This CDR3 spans 14 amino acids. V dropped 6 bases and J dropped 6 bases, with 16 bases sitting between them. CDR3 bases: TGTGCCAGCAGGGACTATACATTGGGGGATACGCAGTATTTT. Amino acid sequence: CASRDYTLGDTQYF.

This clonotype has at least ten counts. The CDR3 DNA follows: TGTGCCAGCAGTAACAGATTGAACACTGAAGCTTTCTTT. Its translation is CASSNRLNTEAFF. The J gene is TRBJ1-1, the V gene TRBV2; D remains ambiguous. V shed 5 bases and J shed 0 bases, with 7 bases lying between them. The CDR3 spans 13 residues. The V gene's germline CDR1 is SNHLY and CDR2 FYNNEI.

This clonotype was counted between two and nine times. The chain uses TRBV10-3 and TRBJ2-1, with TRBD2 matching 11 bases. Looked up from germline, CDR1 is ENHRY and CDR2 is SYGVKD. J was trimmed by 8 bases and V by 5 bases; bases with no gene match: 8. The length of the CDR3 is 15 residues. The CDR3 sequence is CAISQQLAGVDEQFF. The CDR3 DNA reads as TGTGCCATCAGTCAGCAACTAGCGGGAGTGGATGAGCAGTTCTTC.

In its sample, this clonotype was seen many times. J is TRBJ2-4 and V is TRBV7-8; D not resolved. Germline assignment: CDR1 SGHVS and CDR2 FQNEAQ. V gave up 1 base and J gave up 7 bases, with 5 bases separating them. The CDR3 is 12 amino acids. CDR3 sequence: CASSLERNIQYF. The DNA of the CDR3 is TGTGCCAGCAGCTTAGAAAGGAACATTCAGTACTTC. Based on the CDR3 plus reference TRBV7-8 and TRBJ2-4, the full variable domain is GAGVSQSPRYKVAKRGQDVALRCDPISGHVSLFWYQQALGQGPEFLTYFQNEAQLDKSGLPSDRFFAERPEGSVSTLKIQRTQQEDSAVYLCASSLERNIQYFGAGTRLSVL.

This clonotype was counted at least ten times. The genes are TRBV7-2 and TRBJ2-5; D uncertain. This CDR3 spans 14 amino acids. Germline V gene lookup returns CDR1 SGHTA and CDR2 FQGNSA. V was clipped by 5 bases and J by 5 bases, with 15 bases between them. In nucleotides, the CDR3 is TGTGCCAGCAGCCGTGCCACATCATCGGAGACCCAGTACTTC. It encodes CASSRATSSETQYF. Supplemented by reference TRBV7-2 and TRBJ2-5, the full variable domain reads GAGVSQSPSNKVTEKGKDVELRCDPISGHTALYWYRQSLGQGLEFLIYFQGNSAPDKSGLPSDRFSAERTGGSVSTLTIQRTQQEDSAVYLCASSRATSSETQYFGPGTRLLVL.

This clonotype was observed many times. The genes are TRBV28 and TRBJ2-2; D remains ambiguous. Germline CDR1 MDHEN, CDR2 SYDVKM. V lost 5 bases and J lost 5, with 6 bases in between. The CDR3 covers 12 residues. CDR3 in amino acids: CASSLPTGELFF. The CDR3 region has the DNA TGTGCCAGCAGTCTCCCTACCGGGGAGCTGTTTTTT.

This clonotype was counted only a few times. CDR3 amino acids: CAISDGRTGVPTEAFF. The DNA of the CDR3 is TGTGCCATCAGTGACGGTAGGACAGGGGTCCCCACTGAAGCTTTCTTT. This rearrangement joins TRBV10-3 to TRBJ1-1; TRBD1 aligns across 9 bases. The ends lost 3 bases at V and 4 bases at J; junction bases unmatched: 9. Germline-derived CDR1 and CDR2 are ENHRY and SYGVKD. The CDR3 extends over 16 amino acids.

The V call is TRBV20-1, the J call TRBJ2-7; 7 bases are a match to TRBD1. This CDR3 spans 12 amino acids. With V trimmed by 6 bases and J by 2 bases, 4 bases remained unmatched. Germline CDR1 is DFQATT and CDR2 is SNEGSKA (reference sequence). The CDR3 region is CSAQTGTYEQYF. In nucleotides, the CDR3 is TGCAGTGCCCAGACAGGGACCTACGAGCAGTACTTC.

This clonotype is a singleton in its sample. The V call is TRBV6-2 or TRBV6-3, the J call TRBJ2-6; D gene uncertain. Germline V lookup: CDR1 MNHEY, CDR2 SVGEGT. This CDR3 contains 13 residues. V lost 6 bases and J lost 4, with 7 bases in between. The CDR3 DNA sequence: TGTGCCAGCAGGGGTGACGGGGCCAACGTCCTGACTTTC. It translates to CASRGDGANVLTF.

This clonotype appeared many times. The chain is built from TRBV20-1 and TRBJ2-5; 7 nucleotides agree with TRBD2. Germline V gene data show CDR1 as DFQATT and CDR2 as SNEGSKA (reference sequence). V shed 6 bases, J shed 4 bases, and the junction held 14 bases outside the gene matches. The length of the CDR3 is 15 residues. In DNA, the CDR3 is TGCAGTGCGCCCCCCGCGGGGGTAAAGCGAGAGACCCAGTACTTC. Translating it yields CSAPPAGVKRETQYF.

The chain links TRBV6-6 to TRBJ1-4; D is unresolved. The CDR3 spans 14 residues. Germline CDR1 reads MNHNY; CDR2 reads SVGAGI (reference sequence). V shed 2 bases and J shed 4 bases, with 8 bases lying between them. DNA for the CDR3: TGTGCCAGCAGTTACAGGGAGATTAATGAAAAACTGTTTTTT. It encodes CASSYREINEKLFF.

The chain carries TRBV4-2 and TRBJ1-4; 8 positions match TRBD1. This CDR3 is 16 amino acids long. V dropped 0 bases and J dropped 2; count of bases not matched to a gene: 2. Germline assignment: CDR1 LGHNA and CDR2 YNFKEQ. Here the CDR3 DNA reads TGTGCCAGCAGCCAAGAAAGGACAGGGACTAATGAAAAACTGTTTTTT. This encodes CASSQERTGTNEKLFF.